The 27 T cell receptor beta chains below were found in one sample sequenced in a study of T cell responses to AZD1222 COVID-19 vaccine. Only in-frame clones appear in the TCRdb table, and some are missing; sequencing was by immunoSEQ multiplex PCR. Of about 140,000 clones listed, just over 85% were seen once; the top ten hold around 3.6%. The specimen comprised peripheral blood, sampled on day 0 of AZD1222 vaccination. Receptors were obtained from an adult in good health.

This chain's CDR3 is CASSAGILGSNQPQHF. DNA of the CDR3: TGTGCCAGCAGCGCGGGGATTCTTGGGAGCAATCAGCCCCAGCATTTT. The J gene is TRBJ1-5, the V gene TRBV9; D remains ambiguous. Germline CDR1 and CDR2: SGDLS and YYNGEE. Trimming removed 3 bases at V and 1 base at J, with 14 bases between. The CDR3 runs 16 residues.

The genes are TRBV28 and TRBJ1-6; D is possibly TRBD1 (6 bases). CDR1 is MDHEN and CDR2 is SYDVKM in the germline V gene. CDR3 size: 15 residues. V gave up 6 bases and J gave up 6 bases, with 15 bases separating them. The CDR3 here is CASRFPTGANSPLHF. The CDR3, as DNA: TGTGCCAGCAGGTTCCCGACAGGAGCTAATTCACCCCTCCACTTT.

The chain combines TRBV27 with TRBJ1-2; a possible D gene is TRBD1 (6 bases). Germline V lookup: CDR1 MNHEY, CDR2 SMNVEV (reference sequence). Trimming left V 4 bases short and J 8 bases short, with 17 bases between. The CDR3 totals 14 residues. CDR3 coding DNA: TGTGCCAGCAGTTCCCGCGGGCAGGGGCAAGGCTACACCTTC. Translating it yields CASSSRGQGQGYTF.

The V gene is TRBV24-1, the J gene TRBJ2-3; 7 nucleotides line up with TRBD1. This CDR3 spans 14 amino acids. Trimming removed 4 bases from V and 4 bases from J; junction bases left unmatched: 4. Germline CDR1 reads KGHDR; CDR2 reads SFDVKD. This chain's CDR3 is CATSDGTVPDTQYF. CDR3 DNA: TGTGCCACCAGTGACGGGACAGTCCCAGATACGCAGTATTTT.

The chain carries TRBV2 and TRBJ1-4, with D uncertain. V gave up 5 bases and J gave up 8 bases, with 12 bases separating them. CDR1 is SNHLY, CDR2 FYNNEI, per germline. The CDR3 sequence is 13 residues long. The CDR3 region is CASSSLPWEKLFF. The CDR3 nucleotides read TGTGCCAGCAGTAGCCTCCCTTGGGAAAAACTGTTTTTT.

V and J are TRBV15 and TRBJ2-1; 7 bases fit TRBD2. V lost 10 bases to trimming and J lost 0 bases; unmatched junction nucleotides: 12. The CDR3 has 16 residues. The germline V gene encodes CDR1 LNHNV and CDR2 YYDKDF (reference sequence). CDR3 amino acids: CASARETPGSYNEQFF. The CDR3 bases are TGTGCCAGCGCGCGGGAGACACCGGGCTCCTACAATGAGCAGTTCTTC.

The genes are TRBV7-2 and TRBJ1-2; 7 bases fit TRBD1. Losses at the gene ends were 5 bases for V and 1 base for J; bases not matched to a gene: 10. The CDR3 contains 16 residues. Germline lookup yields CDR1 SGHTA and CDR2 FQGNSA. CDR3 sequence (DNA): TGTGCCAGCAGCCCGACCGGGACAGATTATAACTATGGCTACACCTTC. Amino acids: CASSPTGTDYNYGYTF.

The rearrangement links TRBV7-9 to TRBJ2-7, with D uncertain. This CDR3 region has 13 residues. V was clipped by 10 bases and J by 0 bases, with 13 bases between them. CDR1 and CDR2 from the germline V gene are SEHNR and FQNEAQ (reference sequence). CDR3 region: CATLGDSSYEQYF. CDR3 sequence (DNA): TGTGCCACCCTCGGAGATAGCTCCTACGAGCAGTACTTC.

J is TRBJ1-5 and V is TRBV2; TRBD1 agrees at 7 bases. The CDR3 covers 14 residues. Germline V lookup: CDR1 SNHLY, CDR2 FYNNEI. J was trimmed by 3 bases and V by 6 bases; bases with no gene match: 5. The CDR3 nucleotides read TGTGCCAGCAGCGACAGGGTCGACAATCAGCCCCAGCATTTT. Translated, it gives CASSDRVDNQPQHF.

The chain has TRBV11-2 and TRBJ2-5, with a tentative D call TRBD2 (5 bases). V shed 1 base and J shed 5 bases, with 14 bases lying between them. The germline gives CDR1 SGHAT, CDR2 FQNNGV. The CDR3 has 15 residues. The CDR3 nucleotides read TGTGCCAGCAGCTTAGGGGGAGATTGGCGGGAGACCCAGTACTTC. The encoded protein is CASSLGGDWRETQYF.

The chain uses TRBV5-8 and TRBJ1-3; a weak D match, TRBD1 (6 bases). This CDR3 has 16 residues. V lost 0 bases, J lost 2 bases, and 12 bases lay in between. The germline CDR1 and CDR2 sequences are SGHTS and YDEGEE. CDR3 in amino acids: CASSLGVRGPGNTIYF. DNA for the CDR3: TGTGCCAGCAGCTTGGGGGTGCGGGGGCCTGGAAACACCATATATTTT.

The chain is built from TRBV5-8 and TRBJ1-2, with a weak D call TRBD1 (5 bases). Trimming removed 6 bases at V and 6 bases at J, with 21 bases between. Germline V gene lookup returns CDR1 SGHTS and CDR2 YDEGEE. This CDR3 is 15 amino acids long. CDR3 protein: CASTPDKGWGNGYTF. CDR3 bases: TGTGCCAGCACCCCCGACAAGGGGTGGGGTAATGGCTACACCTTC.

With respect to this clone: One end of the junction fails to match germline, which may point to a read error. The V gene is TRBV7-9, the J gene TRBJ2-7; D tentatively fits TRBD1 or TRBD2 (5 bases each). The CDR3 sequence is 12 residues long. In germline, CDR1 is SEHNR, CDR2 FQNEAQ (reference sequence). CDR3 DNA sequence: TGTGCCAGCAGCCACGAGGGCGACAGTTCAACCTTC. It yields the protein CASSHEGDSSTF. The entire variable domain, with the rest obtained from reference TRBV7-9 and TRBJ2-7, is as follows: DTGVSQNPRHKITKRGQNVTFRCDPISEHNRLYWYRQTLGQGPEFLTYFQNEAQLEKSRLLSDRFSAERPKGSFSTLEIQRTEQGDSAMYLCASSHEGDSSTFGPGTRLTVT.

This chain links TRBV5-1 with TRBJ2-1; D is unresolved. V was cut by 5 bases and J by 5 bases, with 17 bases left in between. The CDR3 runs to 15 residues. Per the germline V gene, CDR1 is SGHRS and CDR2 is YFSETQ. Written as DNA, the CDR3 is TGCGCCAGCAGTCTAGTCTCCCCTGGGGACAATGAGCAGTTCTTC. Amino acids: CASSLVSPGDNEQFF.

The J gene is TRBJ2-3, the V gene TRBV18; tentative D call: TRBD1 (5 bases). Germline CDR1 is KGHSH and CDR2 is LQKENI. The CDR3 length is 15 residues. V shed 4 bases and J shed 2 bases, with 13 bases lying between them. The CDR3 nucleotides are TGTGCCAGCTCACTCCACAGGATAGACACAGATACGCAGTATTTT. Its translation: CASSLHRIDTDTQYF.

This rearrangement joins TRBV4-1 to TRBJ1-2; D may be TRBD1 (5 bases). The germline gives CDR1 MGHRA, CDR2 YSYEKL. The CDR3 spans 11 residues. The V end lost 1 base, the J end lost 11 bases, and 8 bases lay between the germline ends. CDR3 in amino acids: CASSQVGGYTF. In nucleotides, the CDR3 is TGCGCCAGCAGCCAAGTGGGGGGGTACACCTTC.

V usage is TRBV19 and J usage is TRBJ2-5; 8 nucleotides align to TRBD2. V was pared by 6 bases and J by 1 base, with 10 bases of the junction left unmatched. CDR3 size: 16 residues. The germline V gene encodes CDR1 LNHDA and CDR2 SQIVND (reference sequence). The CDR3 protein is CASSTLGGVTQETQYF. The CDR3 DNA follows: TGTGCCAGTAGCACCCTCGGGGGGGTAACCCAAGAGACCCAGTACTTC.

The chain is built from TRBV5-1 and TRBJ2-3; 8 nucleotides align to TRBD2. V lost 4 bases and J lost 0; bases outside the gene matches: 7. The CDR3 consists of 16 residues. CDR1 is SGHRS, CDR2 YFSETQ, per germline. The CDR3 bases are TGCGCCAGCAGCCCCTTTAGCGGGGCTAGCACAGATACGCAGTATTTT. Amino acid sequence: CASSPFSGASTDTQYF.

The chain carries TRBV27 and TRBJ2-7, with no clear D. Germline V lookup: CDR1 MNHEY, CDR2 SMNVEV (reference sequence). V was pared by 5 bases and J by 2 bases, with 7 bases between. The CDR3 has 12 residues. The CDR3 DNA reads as TGTGCCAGCAGTAGGTACCCCTACGAGCAGTACTTC. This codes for CASSRYPYEQYF.

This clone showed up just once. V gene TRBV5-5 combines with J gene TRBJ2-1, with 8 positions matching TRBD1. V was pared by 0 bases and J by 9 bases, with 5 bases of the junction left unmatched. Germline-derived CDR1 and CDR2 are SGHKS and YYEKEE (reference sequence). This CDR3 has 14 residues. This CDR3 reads CASSLGTGYVEQFF. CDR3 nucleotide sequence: TGTGCCAGCAGCTTGGGGACAGGGTATGTTGAGCAGTTCTTC.

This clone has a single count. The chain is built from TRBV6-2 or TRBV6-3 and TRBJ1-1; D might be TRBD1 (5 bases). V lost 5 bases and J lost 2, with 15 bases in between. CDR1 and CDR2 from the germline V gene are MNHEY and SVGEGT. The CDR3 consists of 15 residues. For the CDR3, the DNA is TGTGCCAGCAGTCCATACGGGACGGCTAACACTGAAGCTTTCTTT. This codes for CASSPYGTANTEAFF.

CDR3 in amino acids: CASSDYNEQFF. DNA for the CDR3: TGTGCCAGCAGTGACTACAATGAGCAGTTCTTC. The rearrangement joins TRBV2 to TRBJ2-1; D is uncertain. The CDR3 loop spans 11 amino acids. Germline V gives CDR1 SNHLY, CDR2 FYNNEI. V was clipped by 3 bases and J by 3 bases, with 0 bases between them.

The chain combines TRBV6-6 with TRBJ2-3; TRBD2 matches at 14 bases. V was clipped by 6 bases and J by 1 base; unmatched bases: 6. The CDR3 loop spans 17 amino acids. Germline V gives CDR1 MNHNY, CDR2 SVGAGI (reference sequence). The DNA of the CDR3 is TGTGCCAGCAGCCGACTAGCGGGAGGGCCGGGCACAGATACGCAGTATTTT. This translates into CASSRLAGGPGTDTQYF.

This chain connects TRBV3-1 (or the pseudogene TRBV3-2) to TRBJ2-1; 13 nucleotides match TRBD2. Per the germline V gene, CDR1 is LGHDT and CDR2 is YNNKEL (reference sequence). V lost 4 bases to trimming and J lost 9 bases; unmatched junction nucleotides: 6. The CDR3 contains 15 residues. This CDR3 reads CASSPRTSGSGEQFF. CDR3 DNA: TGTGCCAGCAGCCCAAGGACTAGCGGGAGTGGTGAGCAGTTCTTC.

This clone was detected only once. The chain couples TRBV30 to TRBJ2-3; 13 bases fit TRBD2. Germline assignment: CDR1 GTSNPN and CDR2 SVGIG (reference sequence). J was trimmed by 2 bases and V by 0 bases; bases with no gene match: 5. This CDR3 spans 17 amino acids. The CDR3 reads CAWSVPGLAGYTDTQYF. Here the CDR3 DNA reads TGTGCCTGGAGTGTTCCGGGACTAGCGGGATACACAGATACGCAGTATTTT.

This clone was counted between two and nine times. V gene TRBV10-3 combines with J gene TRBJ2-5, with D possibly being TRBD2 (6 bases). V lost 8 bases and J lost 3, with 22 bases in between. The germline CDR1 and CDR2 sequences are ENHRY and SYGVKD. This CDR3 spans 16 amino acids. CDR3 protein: CAIAWSNGGGKETQYF. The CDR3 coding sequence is TGTGCCATCGCATGGTCAAACGGTGGAGGGAAAGAGACCCAGTACTTC.

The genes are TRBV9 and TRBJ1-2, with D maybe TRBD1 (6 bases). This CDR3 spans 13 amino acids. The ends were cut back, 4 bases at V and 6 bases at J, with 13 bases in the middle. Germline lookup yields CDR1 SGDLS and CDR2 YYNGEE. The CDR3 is CASSLGQRNGYTF. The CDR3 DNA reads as TGTGCCAGCAGCCTAGGACAGAGGAATGGCTACACCTTC.